This T cell receptor beta chain was captured in a study of T cell changes during pregnancy in multiple sclerosis. Profiling relied on immunoSEQ multiplex PCR, and the TCRdb table lists in-frame clones only, not all of them. The sample contains more than 40,000 clones, roughly 90% of which appear only once. The CDR3 spans 15 residues. The V end lost 0 bases, the J end lost 0 bases, and 10 bases lay between the germline ends. Germline V gene lookup returns CDR1 SGHNT and CDR2 YYREEE (reference sequence). The sequence derives from a female donor in good health, enrolled as a control in a pregnancy study. The specimen comprised peripheral blood, sampled in the first trimester of pregnancy. The chain couples TRBV5-4 to TRBJ2-7; no clear D. The CDR3 reads CASSLDQRSSYEQYF. The CDR3 coding sequence is TGTGCCAGCAGCTTGGACCAGCGAAGCTCCTACGAGCAGTACTTC.